This is a list of T cell receptor beta chains from one sample in a study of T-cell reconstitution after alpha-beta-depleted transplantation in children. MiXCR, run by TCRdb on the PCR reads, gives a single entry per CDR3 protein. The data hold roughly 400,000 distinct CDR3 sequences, with about 45% observed a single time. This material consisted of PBMCs, taken before TCRalphabeta/CD19-depleted stem cell transplant. The origin of the receptors is a girl aged 2 to 10 with aplastic anemia, due to receive a stem cell transplant. The CDR3 runs from the conserved cysteine through the conserved F or W. The order of the fields is V gene, CDR3 protein.

V gene: TRBV12-3/TRBV12-4; CDR3 protein: CASSVDRGRDTQYF
V gene: TRBV24-1; CDR3 protein: CATSDSREGRETQYF
V gene: TRBV24-1; CDR3 protein: CATSSSGGTVEQFF
V gene: TRBV2; CDR3 protein: CASSGLASTDTQYF
V gene: TRBV20-1; CDR3 protein: CSASTGGLSNQPQHF
V gene: TRBV20-1; CDR3 protein: CSARDRQGSYEQYF
V gene: TRBV20-1; CDR3 protein: CSARGSMTYEQYF
V gene: TRBV7-3; CDR3 protein: CASSSAGEQFF
V gene: TRBV19; CDR3 protein: CASRFQGSGGQETQYF
V gene: TRBV30; CDR3 protein: CAWSGGGAQVETQYF
V gene: TRBV7-6; CDR3 protein: CASSQSGRAPFLEQFF
V gene: TRBV9; CDR3 protein: CASSVGGPEQFF
V gene: TRBV27; CDR3 protein: CASSLQGGNEKLFF
V gene: TRBV12-3/TRBV12-4; CDR3 protein: CASSSQGISGELFF
V gene: TRBV20-1; CDR3 protein: CSASNIAGGFDEQFF
V gene: TRBV11-1; CDR3 protein: CASSGSQRGTQFIGELFF
V gene: TRBV7-2; CDR3 protein: CASRGGDYEQYF
V gene: TRBV20-1; CDR3 protein: CSAQARRGIDTIYF
V gene: TRBV7-9; CDR3 protein: CASSLVQGPGNTIYF
V gene: TRBV20-1; CDR3 protein: CSRASADTQYF
V gene: TRBV7-6; CDR3 protein: CASSLRPPGRVVGEQYF
V gene: TRBV7-9; CDR3 protein: CASSSVTGLDGYTF
V gene: TRBV28; CDR3 protein: CASGWEETQYF
V gene: TRBV20-1; CDR3 protein: CSARGGTGSQPQHF
V gene: TRBV6-2/TRBV6-3; CDR3 protein: CASSFAGGGNQPQHF
V gene: TRBV20-1; CDR3 protein: CSARRTSGVTDTQYF
V gene: TRBV12-3/TRBV12-4; CDR3 protein: CASSKREIQETQYF
V gene: TRBV20-1; CDR3 protein: CSARPGQGNQPQHF
V gene: TRBV7-2; CDR3 protein: CASRPIGGVSNQPQHF
V gene: TRBV28; CDR3 protein: CATHGTPGGRGGNTIYF
V gene: TRBV20-1; CDR3 protein: CSARDPQTSGKTYEQYF